Included here is one TCR beta chain sequence, with context. This CDR3 is 12 amino acids long. Germline CDR1 is LGHDT and CDR2 is YNNKEL (reference sequence). The germline V and J ends were trimmed by 9 bases and 8 bases, with 14 bases remaining between them. The sample is drawn from a study of blood T cell repertoires in COVID-19. Study-level information: Sources were T cells, B-cell-depleted T cells, or PBMCs; the material itself was cDNA or gDNA.

Only in-frame clones appear in the TCRdb table, and some are missing; sequencing was by immunoSEQ multiplex PCR. The sample consists of some 150,000 clones, 80% to 90% of them appearing once. Sample: peripheral blood. The sequence came from a human donor with acute or convalescent COVID-19. The donor label of this sample is uncertain. The rearrangement links TRBV3-1 (or the pseudogene TRBV3-2) to TRBJ2-4; possible D gene TRBD1, 6 bases. CDR3 in DNA: TGTGCCAGTTCACAGGGTCTGGACATTCAGTACTTC. Amino acids: CASSQGLDIQYF.